These 20 T cell receptor beta chains share one sample of origin, sequenced in a study of OX40 agonist ivuxolimab in advanced cancers. Method: immunoSEQ multiplex PCR; TCRdb's copy keeps in-frame clones and lacks some. The profile shows fewer than 70,000 clones, roughly 85% of them singletons. This specimen was CD4+ or CD8+ T cells sorted from blood, taken in a trial of the OX40 agonist ivuxolimab. The source is an adult with an advanced solid tumor such as melanoma, head and neck, liver or kidney cancer.

This clone was seen just once. This rearrangement joins TRBV2 to TRBJ1-6; D might be TRBD1 (6 bases). Germline V lookup: CDR1 SNHLY, CDR2 FYNNEI. V lost 0 bases to trimming and J lost 7 bases, with 10 bases between them. CDR3 length: 15 amino acids. The CDR3: CASSEARDINSPLHF. The DNA of the CDR3 is TGTGCCAGCAGTGAAGCGAGGGACATCAATTCACCCCTCCACTTT.

This clone was found once. The CDR3, as DNA: TGTGCCAGCTCATCCGGGACAGGGGGCAGGGAGCAGTACTTC. Translating gives CASSSGTGGREQYF. V usage is TRBV18 and J usage is TRBJ2-7; 12 bases are a match to TRBD1. CDR1 KGHSH and CDR2 LQKENI come from the germline V gene. CDR3 length: 14 residues. The trim removed 5 bases at V and 7 bases at J, leaving 6 bases unmatched.

The V gene is TRBV4-1, the J gene TRBJ2-1; 9 nucleotides align to TRBD1. Germline CDR1 reads MGHRA; CDR2 reads YSYEKL. The CDR3 is 15 residues long. V shed 6 bases and J 6 bases; nucleotides not matched to a gene: 9. This chain's CDR3 is CASRHTGTGPNEQFF. The CDR3 DNA reads TGCGCCAGCAGACACACCGGGACAGGGCCCAATGAGCAGTTCTTC.

V gene TRBV27 combines with J gene TRBJ1-2, with 7 nucleotides matching TRBD1. The germline CDR1 and CDR2 sequences are MNHEY and SMNVEV (reference sequence). V was clipped by 6 bases and J by 5 bases; unmatched bases: 6. The CDR3 spans 13 residues. This CDR3 is CASSSGQIYGYTF. In nucleotides, the CDR3 is TGTGCCAGCAGCTCGGGACAGATTTATGGCTACACCTTC.

V and J are TRBV7-9 and TRBJ1-2, with 10 positions matching TRBD1. Germline lookup yields CDR1 SEHNR and CDR2 FQNEAQ (reference sequence). V dropped 4 bases and J dropped 8; count of bases not matched to a gene: 13. The CDR3 runs 16 residues. The CDR3 here is CASSSQKTGGAQGYTF. The CDR3 DNA reads TGTGCCAGCAGCTCCCAAAAGACAGGGGGCGCGCAAGGCTACACCTTC.

The chain joins TRBV5-1 to TRBJ1-1; tentatively, D is TRBD1 (5 bases). Trimming stripped 0 bases from V and 6 bases from J, with 12 bases between. The CDR3 is made up of 14 amino acids. CDR1 SGHRS and CDR2 YFSETQ come from the germline V gene. DNA for the CDR3: TGCGCCAGCAGCTTGGCGCCAGGGTCGGCTGAAGCTTTCTTT. This sequence encodes CASSLAPGSAEAFF.

The gene calls are TRBV28 and TRBJ1-5; D not resolved. Germline V gene lookup returns CDR1 MDHEN and CDR2 SYDVKM. Trimming removed 2 bases at V and 2 bases at J, with 10 bases between. CDR3 length: 15 residues. The CDR3 sequence: CASSLALGGNQPQHF. The CDR3, as DNA: TGTGCCAGCAGTTTAGCGCTTGGGGGCAATCAGCCCCAGCATTTT.

This sequence joins TRBV5-1 and TRBJ2-3; D is perhaps TRBD1 or TRBD2 (5 bases each). CDR1 is SGHRS, CDR2 YFSETQ, per germline. V dropped 3 bases and J dropped 0 bases, with 11 bases sitting between them. The CDR3 spans 15 residues. The CDR3 spells CASSSRDGSTDTQYF. The CDR3 DNA sequence: TGCGCCAGCAGCTCCCGGGACGGTAGCACAGATACGCAGTATTTT.

The chain couples TRBV7-2 to TRBJ2-3, with D hard to call. In germline, CDR1 is SGHTA, CDR2 FQGNSA. Between the trimmed V and J ends, which lost 5 bases and 4 bases, there was a span of 7 bases. CDR3 length: 12 amino acids. CDR3 in DNA: TGTGCCAGCAGCCGAAACGCAGATACGCAGTATTTT. Protein sequence: CASSRNADTQYF.

This clone has a single count. V usage is TRBV5-6 and J usage is TRBJ2-7, with TRBD2 as a possible D gene (6 bases). The germline V gene has CDR1 SGHDT and CDR2 YYEEEE. The CDR3 is made up of 15 amino acids. With 4 bases removed from V and 1 base from J, the gap between germline ends came to 15 bases. The CDR3 is CASSPVGGRSYEQYF. The CDR3 nucleotides are TGTGCCAGCAGCCCGGTTGGAGGGAGATCCTACGAGCAGTACTTC.

The rearrangement joins TRBV19 to TRBJ2-7; tentative D call: TRBD2 (5 bases). The CDR3 totals 13 residues. Germline assignment: CDR1 LNHDA and CDR2 SQIVND (reference sequence). V lost 2 bases, J lost 7 bases, and 12 bases lay in between. The CDR3 spells CASSIIGRGEQYF. The CDR3 DNA follows: TGTGCCAGTAGTATAATCGGAAGAGGGGAGCAGTACTTC.

This clone has a handful of counts. The chain has TRBV5-1 and TRBJ2-7, with D possibly matching TRBD2 (6 bases). This CDR3 is built from 15 residues. CDR1 is SGHRS, CDR2 YFSETQ, per germline. V was pared by 2 bases and J by 5 bases, with 17 bases between. CDR3 nucleotide sequence: TGCGCCAGCAGCTTAGTCGGGGGATCCGTCCACGAGCAGTACTTC. Its protein is CASSLVGGSVHEQYF.

A word on this clone: Other DNA sequences in the sample encode the same CDR3. The chain uses TRBV28 and TRBJ2-3; no firm D call. CDR3 length equals 11 residues. V lost 8 bases, J lost 2 bases, and 5 bases lay in between. The germline CDR1 and CDR2 sequences are MDHEN and SYDVKM. In DNA, the CDR3 is TGTGCCAGCGGGGACACAGATACGCAGTATTTT. Encoded protein: CASGDTDTQYF.

This clone was recorded a few times. The rearrangement links TRBV15 to TRBJ2-1; possible D gene TRBD2, 5 bases. The CDR3 is made up of 16 amino acids. Per the germline V gene, CDR1 is LNHNV and CDR2 is YYDKDF (reference sequence). The V gene lost 1 base and the J gene lost 7 bases, with 17 bases spanning the gap. The CDR3 region is CATSRAREPPRNEQFF. CDR3 in DNA: TGTGCCACCAGCAGAGCGAGGGAGCCCCCGCGGAATGAGCAGTTCTTC.

The chain carries TRBV10-3 and TRBJ2-1, with TRBD2 identical over 10 bases. V trimming: 5 bases; J trimming: 8 bases; junction bases outside the gene matches: 6. Germline CDR1 is ENHRY and CDR2 is SYGVKD. There are 14 residues in the CDR3. The DNA for the CDR3 is TGTGCCATCAGTACAGCGGGAGGGCCAGATGAGCAGTTCTTC. This codes for CAISTAGGPDEQFF.

This clone was counted between two and nine times. The CDR3 DNA reads as TGTGCCATCAGTGATTCGGGGGGGTCTCGCGAGCAGTACTTC. Translating gives CAISDSGGSREQYF. The chain is built from TRBV10-3 and TRBJ2-7; 8 positions match TRBD2. In germline, CDR1 is ENHRY, CDR2 SYGVKD. V lost 3 bases, J lost 6 bases, and 7 bases stayed unmatched. The CDR3 contains 14 residues.

The V gene is TRBV4-1, the J gene TRBJ2-3; the match to TRBD2 covers 8 bases. The CDR3 is 17 residues long. Germline loops: CDR1 MGHRA, CDR2 YSYEKL. V trimming: 3 bases; J trimming: 8 bases; junction bases outside the gene matches: 16. The CDR3 loop reads CASSQNYGRLAGATQYF. CDR3 nucleotides: TGCGCCAGCAGCCAGAACTACGGGAGGCTAGCGGGCGCTACGCAGTATTTT.

The genes are TRBV6-1 and TRBJ2-2, with D unclear. V lost 6 bases and J lost 1, with 6 bases in between. The germline CDR1 and CDR2 sequences are MNHNS and SASEGT. The CDR3 has 13 residues. The CDR3 nucleotides are TGTGCCAGCAGACACCGGAACACCGGGGAGCTGTTTTTT. It is translated as CASRHRNTGELFF.

This chain links TRBV25-1 with TRBJ2-4; 7 bases are shared with TRBD2. Trimming cost V 3 bases and J 1 base; bases outside gene matches: 6. CDR1 and CDR2 (germline): MGHDK, SYGVNS. This CDR3 spans 16 amino acids. The CDR3 bases are TGTGCCAGCAGTGAGAAGCGGGACGGGGCCAAAAACATTCAGTACTTC. This gives the protein CASSEKRDGAKNIQYF.

This clone is medium-sized by share. The chain employs TRBV30 and TRBJ1-2; D is unresolved. The CDR3 is made up of 12 amino acids. V dropped 1 base and J dropped 5 bases, with 8 bases sitting between them. Germline CDR1 GTSNPN, CDR2 SVGIG (reference sequence). CDR3 in amino acids: CAWSGLRYGYTF. In DNA, the CDR3 is TGTGCCTGGAGTGGGTTACGGTATGGCTACACCTTC.